These 12 T cell receptor beta chains share one sample of origin, sequenced in a study of blood T cell repertoires in COVID-19. Libraries were prepared by immunoSEQ multiplex PCR; TCRdb keeps only in-frame clonotypes and omits some of them. Of 200,000 to 250,000 clones in the sample, approximately 90% were seen once. The source material was peripheral blood. Every receptor here comes from a man in his fifties or sixties with acute or convalescent COVID-19.

The chain recombines TRBV10-3 with TRBJ1-5; D may be TRBD1 (6 bases). This CDR3 is 14 amino acids long. The V end was cut by 2 bases, the J end by 7 bases, with 12 bases between. Germline V CDR1 and CDR2: ENHRY, SYGVKD. Written as DNA, the CDR3 is TGTGCCATCAGTGAGGCGGCAGGGGACCAGCCCCAGCATTTT. This gives the protein CAISEAAGDQPQHF.

The V and J genes are TRBV5-4 and TRBJ2-7; D is perhaps TRBD1 (6 bases). The ends were cut back, 3 bases at V and 2 bases at J, with 12 bases in the middle. The CDR3 length is 14 residues. From germline, CDR1 is SGHNT and CDR2 YYREEE (reference sequence). CDR3: CASSWDTTTYEQYF. In DNA, the CDR3 is TGTGCCAGCAGCTGGGACACAACAACCTACGAGCAGTACTTC.

The V gene is TRBV5-1, the J gene TRBJ2-7, with TRBD2 identical over 10 bases. CDR1 is SGHRS and CDR2 is YFSETQ in the germline V gene. This CDR3 is built from 15 residues. The V and J ends lost 5 bases and 3 bases, in that order; junction bases with no gene match: 8. In nucleotides, the CDR3 is TGCGCCAGCAGTCCACTAGCGGGGCCCCTCTACGAGCAGTACTTC. This sequence encodes CASSPLAGPLYEQYF.

This chain joins TRBV6-1 and TRBJ1-5, with D tentatively TRBD1 (5 bases). Germline V gene lookup returns CDR1 MNHNS and CDR2 SASEGT. Trimming stripped 3 bases from V and 4 bases from J, with 10 bases between. The CDR3 totals 14 residues. DNA for the CDR3: TGTGCCAGCAGTGATCTTGGGGGGAATCAGCCCCAGCATTTT. This encodes CASSDLGGNQPQHF.

The chain recombines TRBV5-6 with TRBJ2-1; 7 positions agree with TRBD2. Germline values: CDR1 SGHDT, CDR2 YYEEEE. J lost 2 bases, V lost 7 bases, and 3 bases had no gene match. The CDR3 extends over 13 amino acids. CDR3 loop: CASSTSAYNEQFF. In DNA, the CDR3 is TGTGCCAGCTCTACTAGCGCCTACAATGAGCAGTTCTTC.

A single count supports this clone. The V call is TRBV7-8, the J call TRBJ2-3; weak D call: TRBD1 (6 bases). The CDR3 is 17 amino acids. The V end lost 3 bases, the J end lost 0 bases, and 16 bases lay between the germline ends. CDR1 is SGHVS and CDR2 is FQNEAQ in the germline V gene. The CDR3 DNA follows: TGTGCCAGCAGCTTGACCCAACCCAGGGGTAGCACAGATACGCAGTATTTT. Translated, it gives CASSLTQPRGSTDTQYF.

V gene TRBV18 combines with J gene TRBJ1-1; no clear D gene. The CDR3 covers 14 residues. Germline values: CDR1 KGHSH, CDR2 LQKENI. V lost 3 bases, J lost 1 base, and 9 bases lay in between. The CDR3 spells CASSPNSGNTEAFF. The DNA of the CDR3 is TGTGCCAGCTCACCTAATTCAGGGAACACTGAAGCTTTCTTT.

The chain combines TRBV6-4 with TRBJ2-3; a possible D gene is TRBD1 (5 bases). This CDR3 is built from 13 residues. Germline V lookup: CDR1 MRHNA, CDR2 SNTAGT. V was pared by 5 bases and J by 1 base, with 7 bases between. This CDR3 reads CASSPQGTDTQYF. The CDR3 coding sequence is TGTGCCAGCAGTCCACAGGGCACAGATACGCAGTATTTT.

This rearrangement joins TRBV27 to TRBJ1-1; 7 nucleotides match TRBD1. With V trimmed by 5 bases and J by 0 bases, 6 bases remained unmatched. The germline V gene has CDR1 MNHEY and CDR2 SMNVEV (reference sequence). The CDR3 has 15 residues. The CDR3 region is CASSPPTGMNTEAFF. The CDR3 DNA is TGTGCCAGCAGTCCGCCGACAGGGATGAACACTGAAGCTTTCTTT.

The chain combines TRBV3-1 (or the pseudogene TRBV3-2) with TRBJ1-2; 9 bases fit TRBD1. This CDR3 spans 16 amino acids. V trimming: 4 bases; J trimming: 3 bases; junction bases outside the gene matches: 9. Germline loops: CDR1 LGHDT, CDR2 YNNKEL (reference sequence). The CDR3: CASSPGTGYGHYGYTF. Written as DNA, the CDR3 is TGTGCCAGCAGCCCCGGGACAGGGTACGGCCACTATGGCTACACCTTC.

This chain joins TRBV19 and TRBJ2-3; 9 positions match TRBD2. This CDR3 is built from 16 residues. V was clipped by 7 bases and J by 1 base; unmatched bases: 9. Germline CDR1 is LNHDA and CDR2 is SQIVND (reference sequence). The CDR3 loop is CASTPGVAGGTDTQYF. DNA of the CDR3: TGTGCCAGTACCCCTGGGGTAGCGGGGGGCACAGATACGCAGTATTTT.

This clone was found many times. The chain recombines TRBV5-4 with TRBJ2-5; TRBD1 matches 10 bases. This CDR3 region has 15 residues. Unmatched junction bases numbered 9, after V lost 4 bases and J lost 6 bases. CDR1 SGHNT and CDR2 YYREEE come from the germline V gene (reference sequence). The CDR3 DNA reads TGTGCCAGCAGCGGGGGGGACAGGGGCGTTCAGACCCAGTACTTC. Its protein is CASSGGDRGVQTQYF.